Below are 30 T cell receptor beta chains sequenced from a single sample in a study of cytomegalovirus exposure and HLA in healthy donors. In the PCR, 60 Vbeta and 13 Jbeta primers were used. Assay used: immunoSEQ multiplex PCR; TCRdb lists only in-frame clones, some missing. The repertoire holds more than 150,000 clones, approximately 82% seen once, with over 2% in the top ten. Sequencing was carried out using PBMCs. The receptor source for this set is a woman in her thirties in good health and CMV-seronegative.

CDR3 protein: CASSQSLNQPQHF. CDR3 DNA: TGTGCCAGCAGCCAATCCCTTAATCAGCCCCAGCATTTT. This chain links TRBV16 with TRBJ1-5; no clear D. This CDR3 spans 13 amino acids. CDR1 is KGHSY, CDR2 FQNENV, per germline. V lost 0 bases, J lost 4 bases, and 4 bases lay in between. Together with reference TRBV16 and TRBJ1-5, the CDR3 gives the full variable domain: GEEVAQTPKHLVRGEGQKAKLYCAPIKGHSYVFWYQQVLKNEFKFLISFQNENVFDETGMPKERFSAKCLPNSPCSLEIQATKLEDSAVYFCASSQSLNQPQHFGDGTRLSIL.

This rearrangement joins TRBV7-8 to TRBJ2-7; maybe TRBD2 (6 bases). The V gene lost 5 bases and the J gene lost 2 bases, with 13 bases spanning the gap. The germline V gene encodes CDR1 SGHVS and CDR2 FQNEAQ. The CDR3 has 14 amino acids. The CDR3 nucleotides are TGTGCCAGCAGCCCGGCGGCGGGAACCTACGAGCAGTACTTC. It yields the protein CASSPAAGTYEQYF.

The rearrangement uses TRBV25-1 and TRBJ1-2; a possible D gene is TRBD1 (5 bases). Germline V gene sequence: CDR1 MGHDK, CDR2 SYGVNS. This CDR3 contains 13 residues. V lost 0 bases to trimming and J lost 8 bases, with 10 bases between them. As DNA, the CDR3 is TGTGCCAGCAGTGAATATGACAGCGGGGGCTACACCTTC. Translating it yields CASSEYDSGGYTF.

This clone came up once. J is TRBJ2-2 and V is TRBV27, with D hard to call. The CDR3 is made up of 17 amino acids. Germline V CDR1 and CDR2: MNHEY, SMNVEV (reference sequence). Trimming took off 4 bases at V and 0 bases at J, with 15 bases between the two ends. CDR3 in DNA: TGTGCCAGCAGTTCCCCCCGGCGGCAAGCGAACACCGGGGAGCTGTTTTTT. This encodes CASSSPRRQANTGELFF.

V and J are TRBV19 and TRBJ2-7, with D uncertain. This CDR3 comprises 15 residues. Germline V gene lookup returns CDR1 LNHDA and CDR2 SQIVND (reference sequence). Trimming stripped 0 bases from V and 2 bases from J, with 11 bases between. CDR3 sequence: CASSIDSGTPYEQYF. In DNA form, the CDR3 reads TGTGCCAGTAGTATAGATTCTGGCACCCCCTACGAGCAGTACTTC. The whole variable domain, remainder taken from reference TRBV19 and TRBJ2-7, is DGGITQSPKYLFRKEGQNVTLSCEQNLNHDAMYWYRQDPGQGLRLIYYSQIVNDFQKGDIAEGYSVSREKKESFPLTVTSAQKNPTAFYLCASSIDSGTPYEQYFGPGTRLTVT.

A single count supports this clone. V is TRBV6-1 and J is TRBJ1-1; TRBD1 is a possible D gene (5 bases). The germline V and J ends were trimmed by 7 bases and 2 bases, with 11 bases remaining between them. Germline V lookup: CDR1 MNHNS, CDR2 SASEGT. CDR3 size: 13 residues. CDR3 sequence reads: CASTMRGNTEAFF. As DNA, the CDR3 is TGTGCCAGCACCATGCGGGGCAACACTGAAGCTTTCTTT.

The chain joins TRBV18 to TRBJ2-5; the match to TRBD1 covers 8 bases. V lost 6 bases and J lost 0; bases outside the gene matches: 12. The CDR3 covers 17 residues. Germline V lookup: CDR1 KGHSH, CDR2 LQKENI. CDR3 sequence: CASSALTGQGHQETQYF. In DNA, the CDR3 is TGTGCCAGCTCGGCCCTTACAGGACAGGGTCACCAAGAGACCCAGTACTTC.

The chain carries TRBV11-2 and TRBJ2-2; D might be TRBD1 (6 bases). The CDR3 is made up of 17 amino acids. Trimming took 2 bases from V and 2 from J, leaving 15 bases between them. Per the germline V gene, CDR1 is SGHAT and CDR2 is FQNNGV. The CDR3 protein is CASSLNDRTLNTGELFF. CDR3 DNA sequence: TGTGCCAGCAGCTTAAACGACAGGACCCTCAACACCGGGGAGCTGTTTTTT. The variable domain in full, with the rest retrieved from reference TRBV11-2 and TRBJ2-2, is EAGVAQSPRYKIIEKRQSVAFWCNPISGHATLYWYQQILGQGPKLLIQFQNNGVVDDSQLPKDRFSAERLKGVDSTLKIQPAKLEDSAVYLCASSLNDRTLNTGELFFGEGSRLTVL.

The chain links TRBV7-2 to TRBJ1-2, with TRBD1 matching over 8 bases. Germline CDR1 SGHTA, CDR2 FQGNSA. V shed 5 bases and J 3 bases; nucleotides not matched to a gene: 5. The CDR3 length is 14 residues. CDR3: CASSNQQGDYGYTF. Here the CDR3 DNA reads TGTGCCAGCAGCAACCAACAGGGGGACTATGGCTACACCTTC.

The chain recombines TRBV28 with TRBJ1-4; D not resolved. This CDR3 contains 11 residues. Germline CDR1 and CDR2: MDHEN and SYDVKM. Trimming pared 7 bases from V and 5 bases from J, leaving 5 bases between. CDR3 DNA sequence: TGTGCCAGCACCGGGAATGAAAAACTGTTTTTT. Its protein product is CASTGNEKLFF.

This clone has only a few counts. The chain is built from TRBV27 and TRBJ1-4; 7 positions match TRBD1. The CDR3 runs to 15 residues. The trim removed 2 bases at V and 4 bases at J, leaving 4 bases unmatched. Germline lookup yields CDR1 MNHEY and CDR2 SMNVEV (reference sequence). The CDR3 reads CASSLTTGLNEKLFF. The CDR3 DNA reads as TGTGCCAGCAGTTTAACGACAGGGCTTAATGAAAAACTGTTTTTT.

About this clone: One junction end does not reproduce the germline sequence, and a read error may be involved. The chain carries TRBV27 and TRBJ1-2, with D possibly matching TRBD1 (6 bases). CDR1 and CDR2 (germline): MNHEY, SMNVEV (reference sequence). CDR3 size: 13 residues. The CDR3 protein is CASSEDSSHGHTF. For the CDR3, the DNA is TGTGCCAGCAGTGAGGACAGCTCCCATGGCCACACCTTC.

This CDR3 is CASSLSGAGDTFSYEQYF. The CDR3 DNA reads as TGTGCCAGCAGTTTGTCCGGCGCGGGGGACACCTTCTCCTACGAGCAGTACTTC. The chain joins TRBV28 to TRBJ2-7; TRBD2 is a possible D gene (7 bases). The CDR3 length is 18 residues. The V end was cut by 3 bases, the J end by 0 bases, with 21 bases between. Germline V gives CDR1 MDHEN, CDR2 SYDVKM. The whole variable domain, filled in from reference TRBV28 and TRBJ2-7, reads DVKVTQSSRYLVKRTGEKVFLECVQDMDHENMFWYRQDPGLGLRLIYFSYDVKMKEKGDIPEGYSVSREKKERFSLILESASTNQTSMYLCASSLSGAGDTFSYEQYFGPGTRLTVT.

The chain has TRBV5-1 and TRBJ2-7; D might be TRBD2 (6 bases). The CDR3 loop spans 16 amino acids. The V and J ends lost 1 base and 2 bases respectively, with 16 bases between them. Per the germline V gene, CDR1 is SGHRS and CDR2 is YFSETQ. The CDR3 nucleotides are TGCGCCAGCAGCTTGTCTACGGGGGACCTAACCTACGAGCAGTACTTC. This sequence encodes CASSLSTGDLTYEQYF.

The V and J genes are TRBV9 and TRBJ2-2, with a possible D match to TRBD2 (6 bases). Germline V lookup: CDR1 SGDLS, CDR2 YYNGEE. The V end lost 1 base, the J end lost 6 bases, and 13 bases lay between the germline ends. The CDR3 is 15 amino acids. CDR3 sequence reads: CASSVRGNEAGELFF. CDR3 coding DNA: TGTGCCAGCAGCGTACGGGGGAATGAGGCCGGGGAGCTGTTTTTT.

This clone was observed a single time. J is TRBJ2-7 and V is TRBV29-1; possibly TRBD1 for D (7 bases). V lost 7 bases, J lost 2 bases, and 15 bases lay in between. Germline V gene lookup returns CDR1 SQVTM and CDR2 ANQGSEA. CDR3 length equals 13 residues. The CDR3, as DNA: TGCAGCGCTCGCGGGACAGTCACCTACGAGCAGTACTTC. It encodes CSARGTVTYEQYF.

This rearrangement joins TRBV4-1 to TRBJ1-3; tentatively, D is TRBD1 (5 bases). Trimming took off 0 bases at V and 0 bases at J, with 24 bases between the two ends. The length of the CDR3 is 21 residues. Per germline, CDR1 MGHRA and CDR2 YSYEKL. The CDR3 sequence is CASSQDTRSGRPGGSGNTIYF. The CDR3 coding sequence is TGCGCCAGCAGCCAAGATACCAGGAGTGGGAGGCCGGGGGGCTCTGGAAACACCATATATTTT.

The chain couples TRBV27 to TRBJ2-3; maybe TRBD2 (5 bases). This CDR3 has 15 amino acids. From germline, CDR1 is MNHEY and CDR2 SMNVEV (reference sequence). Trimming removed 0 bases at V and 8 bases at J, with 15 bases between. In DNA, the CDR3 is TGTGCCAGCAGTTTATCGTTTCCGGGATTGGTTACGCAGTATTTT. This codes for CASSLSFPGLVTQYF.

The CDR3 sequence is CASSLAVRGAYSPLHF. The DNA of the CDR3 is TGTGCCAGCAGCTTAGCAGTCCGGGGGGCTTATTCACCCCTCCACTTT. V and J are TRBV7-8 and TRBJ1-6; D is possibly TRBD1 (6 bases). V was trimmed by 0 bases and J by 8 bases, leaving 14 bases between them. The CDR3 contains 16 residues. Looked up from germline, CDR1 is SGHVS and CDR2 is FQNEAQ. The complete variable domain, with remaining parts taken from reference TRBV7-8 and TRBJ1-6, reads GAGVSQSPRYKVAKRGQDVALRCDPISGHVSLFWYQQALGQGPEFLTYFQNEAQLDKSGLPSDRFFAERPEGSVSTLKIQRTQQEDSAVYLCASSLAVRGAYSPLHFGNGTRLTVT.

The chain has TRBV4-1 and TRBJ2-1, with 13 nucleotides matching TRBD2. Germline loops: CDR1 MGHRA, CDR2 YSYEKL. There are 16 residues in the CDR3. With 5 bases clipped from V and 8 bases from J, the junction kept 9 bases outside the gene matches. The CDR3 bases are TGCGCCAGCAGCTCACCCACTAGCGGGAGGGGTCATGAGCAGTTCTTC. Translated: CASSSPTSGRGHEQFF.

In the case of this clone: The junction departs from the called germline gene at one end, perhaps through a read error. The chain carries TRBV7-9 and TRBJ1-6; 8 nucleotides align to TRBD1. CDR1 and CDR2 from the germline V gene are SEHNR and FQNEAQ (reference sequence). There are 15 residues in the CDR3. CDR3 amino acids: CSSSLAQDRASPLHF. In DNA, the CDR3 is TGTTCCAGCAGCTTGGCCCAGGACAGGGCTTCACCCCTCCACTTT.

This clone was counted once. The chain couples TRBV30 to TRBJ1-5; no clear D gene. The CDR3 has 13 amino acids. Trimming shortened V by 3 bases and J by 5 bases, and 11 bases separated the two germline ends. Per germline, CDR1 GTSNPN and CDR2 SVGIG (reference sequence). CDR3 nucleotides: TGTGCCTGGAGCACCGGGATGGATCAGCCCCAGCATTTT. This encodes CAWSTGMDQPQHF. Together with reference TRBV30 and TRBJ1-5, the CDR3 gives the full variable domain: SQTIHQWPATLVQPVGSPLSLECTVEGTSNPNLYWYRQAAGRGLQLLFYSVGIGQISSEVPQNLSASRPQDRQFILSSKKLLLSDSGFYLCAWSTGMDQPQHFGDGTRLSIL.

The gene calls are TRBV11-2 and TRBJ2-1, with 11 nucleotides matching TRBD1. Germline CDR1 is SGHAT and CDR2 is FQNNGV. V trimming: 1 base; J trimming: 3 bases; junction bases outside the gene matches: 2. CDR3 length: 16 amino acids. The CDR3 sequence is CASSLVGTGGYNEQFF. The CDR3 DNA reads TGTGCCAGCAGCTTAGTCGGGACAGGGGGCTACAATGAGCAGTTCTTC.

This clone was seen once. The chain links TRBV6-4 to TRBJ2-5; TRBD2 agrees at 9 bases. Germline CDR1 reads MRHNA; CDR2 reads SNTAGT. The CDR3 is 18 amino acids. J gave up 5 bases and V 8 bases, and 21 bases lay outside the gene matches. CDR3 sequence: CASPLLSLAGGPRETQYF. CDR3 sequence (DNA): TGTGCCAGCCCCTTATTGTCACTGGCGGGAGGGCCGCGGGAGACCCAGTACTTC.

Comment on this clone: A junction boundary mismatches the germline segment, possibly from a read error. The chain uses TRBV5-1 and TRBJ2-5; perhaps TRBD2 as D (7 bases). Germline V gene data show CDR1 as SGHRS and CDR2 as YFSETQ. The CDR3 length is 14 residues. DNA for the CDR3: TGCGCCAGCAGCAGGGGGGGGGCTCAAGTGACCCAGTACTTC. This sequence encodes CASSRGGAQVTQYF.

This sequence joins TRBV27 and TRBJ2-7, with 9 bases lining up with TRBD1. The CDR3 loop spans 15 amino acids. Germline V gives CDR1 MNHEY, CDR2 SMNVEV (reference sequence). V shed 2 bases, J shed 3 bases, and the junction held 5 bases outside the gene matches. The CDR3, as DNA: TGTGCCAGCAGTTTAGCGCCGGGACAGGGCTACGAGCAGTACTTC. Translated: CASSLAPGQGYEQYF.

The gene calls are TRBV28 and TRBJ2-5; D possibly corresponds to TRBD2 (6 bases). TRBJ2-7 explains the end of the DNA better; the J call may be wrong. Per the germline V gene, CDR1 is MDHEN and CDR2 is SYDVKM. The CDR3 length is 15 residues. CDR3 amino acids: CASSPRRGGTYEQYF. In nucleotides, the CDR3 is TGTGCCAGCAGTCCTCGTCGGGGCGGGACGTACGAGCAGTACTTC.

The chain has TRBV19 and TRBJ2-5; maybe TRBD2 (6 bases). The length of the CDR3 is 18 residues. Germline lookup yields CDR1 LNHDA and CDR2 SQIVND (reference sequence). Trimming cost V 3 bases and J 1 base, with 21 bases left between them. CDR3 sequence (DNA): TGTGCCAGTAGTATCAGGCCCCCCGTCGGAGGGATCCAAGAGACCCAGTACTTC. Amino acids: CASSIRPPVGGIQETQYF. The full variable domain, with the rest looked up from reference TRBV19 and TRBJ2-5, is DGGITQSPKYLFRKEGQNVTLSCEQNLNHDAMYWYRQDPGQGLRLIYYSQIVNDFQKGDIAEGYSVSREKKESFPLTVTSAQKNPTAFYLCASSIRPPVGGIQETQYFGPGTRLLVL.

V gene TRBV28 combines with J gene TRBJ1-2; a weak D match, TRBD1 (6 bases). The germline V gene has CDR1 MDHEN and CDR2 SYDVKM. With 6 bases removed from V and 4 bases from J, the gap between germline ends came to 15 bases. This CDR3 has 14 amino acids. CDR3 in amino acids: CASSPATGSYGYTF. In DNA form, the CDR3 reads TGTGCCAGCAGCCCTGCGACAGGTTCCTATGGCTACACCTTC.

This chain uses TRBV6-1 with TRBJ2-3; D may be TRBD1 (5 bases). Germline values: CDR1 MNHNS, CDR2 SASEGT. V lost 3 bases and J 2 bases, leaving 9 bases between the germline ends. The CDR3 is 14 amino acids. CDR3 sequence reads: CASSDRVVTDTQYF. The CDR3 DNA is TGTGCCAGCAGTGACAGGGTCGTCACAGATACGCAGTATTTT.